This T cell receptor (beta chain) originates from a study of T cells in Graves' hyperthyroidism and ophthalmopathy. Findings of the study overall: Ophthalmopathy, which appeared later, was predicted by the model a median 6.5 months before onset. Ophthalmopathy and stable hyperthyroidism were told apart by a 13 V-J model. Blood samples included most of the expanded thyroid clonotypes exceeding 0.001.

Researchers amplified the TCR beta CDR3 regions from RNA transcripts. The primer set for the first-round RT-PCR of the TCR CDR3 was HTBI. One entry per CDR3 protein, called by TCRdb with MiXCR from the multiplex PCR reads. The table records some 600,000 distinct CDR3 sequences, around 13% of them present only once. The study enrolled patients aged 18 to 65 with newly diagnosed hyperthyroidism of under 2 months' duration. The ends were cut back, 0 bases at V and 9 bases at J, with 15 bases in the middle. The CDR3 is 15 amino acids. Germline lookup yields CDR1 LNHNV and CDR2 YYDKDF (reference sequence). This clonotype was detected only a few times. Its antigen is currently unknown.

The sequence derives from a woman aged 25 to 39 with Graves' hyperthyroidism that later progressed to Graves' ophthalmopathy. Sequenced input: blood. The V and J genes are TRBV15 and TRBJ1-5; D ambiguous. CDR3 DNA sequence: TGTGCCACCAGCAGAGATCGCGGCGGCGCGCGGCCCCAGCATTTT. Translated, it gives CATSRDRGGARPQHF. Drawing the rest from reference TRBV15 and TRBJ1-5, the complete variable domain is DAMVIQNPRYQVTQFGKPVTLSCSQTLNHNVMYWYQQKSSQAPKLLFHYYDKDFNNEADTPDNFQSRRPNTSFCFLDIRSPGLGDTAMYLCATSRDRGGARPQHFGDGTRLSIL.